The 18 T cell receptor beta chains below all came from one sample that was sequenced in a study of tumor-infiltrating lymphocytes in primary liver carcinoma (dated by TCRdb to between 2016 and 2019). The instrument given in TCRdb is Illumina HiSeq 2500. A constant-region primer and ProtoScript II reverse transcriptase were used to reverse-transcribe TCRbeta-specific cDNA from around 530 ng total RNA. Construction of the TCRbeta libraries relied on three nested rounds of multiplex PCR, following a slightly modified ARM-PCR procedure. The first two PCR rounds used multiplex TRBV1-TRBV30 forward primers with a Cbeta reverse primer, each for about 10 cycles. In TCRdb, the public reads were trimmed at Q25 with fastp and aligned with MiXCR, with productive beta chains retained. Identical CDR3 protein sequences are pooled into one entry, listed with their most common genes and DNA. This sample holds roughly 49,000 distinct CDR3 sequences; 70% to 85% were observed only once. Roughly 29% of the sample is taken by the ten largest.

Total RNA and DNA were co-extracted without cell sorting from about 19-30 mg of bulk tissue using the AllPrep DNA/RNA mini kit. Sequenced input: liver tumor tissue from sampling region 5. The sample's cell subset or site label is to be understood as: tumor region T5, tumor centre. These receptors all stem from a man in his forties with primary liver carcinoma and hepatitis B virus infection.

This clonotype was seen a handful of times. A read error may be the cause here, since a much bigger clone is one base away. This chain uses TRBV7-9 with TRBJ2-7, with D uncertain. This CDR3 is built from 11 residues. CDR1 and CDR2 from the germline V gene are SEHNR and FQNEAQ (reference sequence). CDR3 in amino acids: CASSALYDQYF. For the CDR3, the DNA is TGTGCCAGCAGCGCCCTCTACGATCAGTACTTC. Together with reference TRBV7-9 and TRBJ2-7, the CDR3 gives the full variable domain: DTGVSQNPRHKITKRGQNVTFRCDPISEHNRLYWYRQTLGQGPEFLTYFQNEAQLEKSRLLSDRFSAERPKGSFSTLEIQRTEQGDSAMYLCASSALYDQYFGPGTRLTVT.

The V call is TRBV6-5, the J call TRBJ2-6; the match to TRBD1 covers 8 bases. CDR3 length equals 16 residues. J was trimmed by 4 bases and V by 11 bases; bases with no gene match: 13. The germline gives CDR1 MNHEY, CDR2 SVGAGI. DNA for the CDR3: TGTGCCGGCTGTCCTCAGACAGGGGCAGGGGCCAACGTCCTGACTTTC. Residues: CAGCPQTGAGANVLTF.

This clonotype was detected many times. CDR3 nucleotide sequence: TGCGCCAGCAGCCAGGTGGCGGGAATATCCTACAATGAGCAGTTCTTC. It specifies CASSQVAGISYNEQFF. This chain links TRBV4-1 with TRBJ2-1; D is perhaps TRBD2 (6 bases). The CDR3 loop spans 16 amino acids. V lost 3 bases and J lost 1, with 13 bases in between. Germline values: CDR1 MGHRA, CDR2 YSYEKL.

With regard to this clonotype: A junction end diverges from the germline sequence, so it may reflect a read error. The rearrangement uses TRBV29-1 and TRBJ2-7, with a tentative D call TRBD1 (6 bases). CDR3 length equals 13 residues. The germline V gene has CDR1 SQVTM and CDR2 ANQGSEA. The CDR3 nucleotides are TGCAGCGTTCCCCGGGCAGGGGTCTACGAGCAGCACTTC. Translation gives CSVPRAGVYEQHF.

Worth noting for this clonotype: Sequence at one end of the junction differs from germline and may be a read error. This chain uses TRBV6-5 with TRBJ1-6; TRBD1 agrees at 8 bases. The CDR3 contains 15 residues. From germline, CDR1 is MNHEY and CDR2 SVGAGI. The CDR3 is CGSSYTTGEDSLLHF. As DNA, the CDR3 is TGTGGCAGCAGTTACACGACAGGGGAGGATTCACTCCTCCACTTT.

The sample holds many counts of this clonotype. CDR3 bases: TGTGCCAGCAGTTCGACAGGATCTCGTCCCACTAATGAAAAACTGTTTTTT. This encodes CASSSTGSRPTNEKLFF. The rearrangement links TRBV6-9 to TRBJ1-4; maybe TRBD1 (6 bases). The ends were cut back, 4 bases at V and 2 bases at J, with 17 bases in the middle. The CDR3 covers 17 residues. In germline, CDR1 is MNHGY, CDR2 SVAAGI.

Of note for this clonotype: Because it lacks the conserved phenylalanine or tryptophan at the end, this CDR3 is likely a read error. This sequence joins TRBV11-2 and TRBJ2-2, with D maybe TRBD2 (5 bases). The CDR3 spans 15 residues. CDR1 is SGHAT and CDR2 is FQNNGV in the germline V gene. CDR3 region: CASRLVGRGTGELFS. CDR3 nucleotide sequence: TGTGCCAGCAGATTAGTAGGACGGGGCACCGGGGAGCTGTTTTCT.

By sample fraction, this clonotype is medium-sized. An end of the junction differs from the germline gene, which may be a read error. The chain links TRBV11-1 to TRBJ2-5, with TRBD2 matching over 8 bases. The CDR3 has 14 amino acids. Germline V gene data show CDR1 as SGHAT and CDR2 as FQDESV (reference sequence). The CDR3 loop reads CASSAGGPQGTQYF. DNA for the CDR3: TGTGCCAGCAGCGCGGGGGGACCTCAAGGGACCCAGTACTTC.

This clonotype has a count of ten or more. The chain has TRBV29-1 and TRBJ2-1; 9 bases align to TRBD2. CDR3 length: 14 residues. Germline V lookup: CDR1 SQVTM, CDR2 ANQGSEA. J was trimmed by 8 bases and V by 3 bases; bases with no gene match: 8. The CDR3 is CSVDGSSGMDEQFF. CDR3 sequence (DNA): TGCAGCGTTGATGGGTCTAGCGGGATGGATGAGCAGTTCTTC.

This clonotype counts as medium-sized (0.01 to 0.1%). The chain links TRBV12-3 or TRBV12-4 to TRBJ2-2; 9 nucleotides align to TRBD2. V trimming: 1 base; J trimming: 4 bases; junction bases outside the gene matches: 10. The CDR3 covers 18 residues. The CDR3 here is CASSLDRPLGLATGELFF. The CDR3 DNA is TGTGCCAGCAGTTTAGATCGTCCTTTGGGACTAGCCACCGGGGAGCTGTTTTTT.

This clonotype was seen just once. A junction end diverges from the germline sequence, so it may reflect a read error. This chain joins TRBV6-1 and TRBJ2-3, with D unresolved. The CDR3 runs to 11 residues. The V gene's germline CDR1 is MNHNS and CDR2 SASEGT. The CDR3 DNA reads TGTACCAGCAGTGAACGGCATATGCGGTATTTT. This sequence encodes CTSSERHMRYF.

Concerning this clonotype itself: One end of the junction is discordant with germline, which a read error may explain. The V gene is TRBV11-3, the J gene TRBJ2-2, with a weak D call TRBD1 (6 bases). The CDR3 spans 15 residues. CDR1 and CDR2 from the germline V gene are SGHNT and YENEEA. The CDR3 spells CASSLGQIDTGELFF. The CDR3 bases are TGTGCCAGCAGTTTAGGACAGATTGACACAGGGGAGCTGTTTTTT.

This clonotype has ten or more counts. V gene TRBV2 combines with J gene TRBJ2-7; 11 nucleotides agree with TRBD2. Germline CDR1 SNHLY, CDR2 FYNNEI. This CDR3 is built from 15 residues. J was trimmed by 0 bases and V by 5 bases; bases with no gene match: 3. The CDR3, as DNA: TGTGCCAGCAGTTTGACTAGCGGGGCCTCCTACGAGCAGTACTTC. Translation: CASSLTSGASYEQYF. Using reference TRBV2 and TRBJ2-7 for the parts outside the CDR3, the full variable domain is EPEVTQTPSHQVTQMGQEVILRCVPISNHLYFYWYRQILGQKVEFLVSFYNNEISEKSEIFDDQFSVERPDGSNFTLKIRSTKLEDSAMYFCASSLTSGASYEQYFGPGTRLTVT.

With regard to this clonotype: The junction does not match germline at one end; this may be a read error. This chain links TRBV10-3 with TRBJ2-1; TRBD2 aligns across 9 bases. CDR1 ENHRY and CDR2 SYGVKD come from the germline V gene. The CDR3 extends over 15 amino acids. CDR3 bases: TGTGCTATCAATTCAGTGACTAGCGGCATCAATGAGCAGTTCTTC. Translation: CAINSVTSGINEQFF.

To note about this clonotype: Sequence at one end of the junction differs from germline and may be a read error. The gene calls are TRBV13 and TRBJ2-7, with a weak D call TRBD1 (6 bases). The CDR3 consists of 13 residues. CDR1 is PRHDT, CDR2 FYEKMQ, per germline (reference sequence). The CDR3 is CVSSARDNYEQYF. The CDR3 coding sequence is TGTGTCAGCAGCGCACGGGACAACTACGAGCAGTACTTC.

Details on this clonotype: A read error may account for a junction end that differs from germline. The genes are TRBV28 and TRBJ2-3; possibly TRBD2 for D (6 bases). The germline gives CDR1 MDHEN, CDR2 SYDVKM. The CDR3 has 14 residues. The CDR3 nucleotides read TGTGCCAACAGTCCTCCGGAGGGTGAGGATACGCAGTATTTT. Residues: CANSPPEGEDTQYF.

This clonotype was picked up many times. The rearrangement joins TRBV12-3 or TRBV12-4 to TRBJ2-3, with 8 bases aligning to TRBD2. This CDR3 contains 16 residues. The V segment lost 4 bases and the J segment 3 bases; nucleotides outside the gene matches: 9. Here the CDR3 reads CASSSLSGSATDTQYF. The DNA for the CDR3 is TGTGCCAGCAGTTCCCTAAGCGGGAGCGCTACAGATACGCAGTATTTT.

As to this clonotype: At one end the junction does not follow the germline gene, possibly because of a read error. The chain employs TRBV6-6 and TRBJ2-3, with 8 positions matching TRBD1. The CDR3 sequence is 17 residues long. Germline-derived CDR1 and CDR2 are MNHNY and SVGAGI (reference sequence). As DNA, the CDR3 is TGTGCCAGCAGTTACGTCTGGGTCAGGGGGCTGACAGATAGGCAGTATTTC. Translating gives CASSYVWVRGLTDRQYF.